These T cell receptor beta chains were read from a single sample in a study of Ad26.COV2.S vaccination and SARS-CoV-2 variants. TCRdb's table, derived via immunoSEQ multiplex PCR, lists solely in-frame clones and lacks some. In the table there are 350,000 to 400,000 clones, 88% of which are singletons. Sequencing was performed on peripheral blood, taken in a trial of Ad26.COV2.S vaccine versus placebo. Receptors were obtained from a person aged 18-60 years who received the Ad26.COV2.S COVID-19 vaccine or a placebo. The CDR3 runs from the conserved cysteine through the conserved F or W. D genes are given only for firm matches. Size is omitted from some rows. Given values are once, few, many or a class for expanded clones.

CDR3 DNA: TGCGCCAGCAGCGTATCCGGGACAGGATTCAATCAGCCCCAGCATTTT; CDR3 protein: CASSVSGTGFNQPQHF; clone size: .; V gene: TRBV5-1; D gene: TRBD1; J gene: TRBJ1-5
CDR3 DNA: TGCGCCAGCAGCTTGGGAGGAGCGGGGTTCACCGGGGAGCTGTTTTTT; CDR3 protein: CASSLGGAGFTGELFF; clone size: .; V gene: TRBV5-1; D gene: TRBD2; J gene: TRBJ2-2
CDR3 DNA: TGTGCCATCAGTGAGGGCTTTGGAACAGGGCGAAACACCATATATTTT; CDR3 protein: CAISEGFGTGRNTIYF; clone size: .; V gene: TRBV10-3; D gene: .; J gene: TRBJ1-3
CDR3 DNA: TGTGCCAGCAGTGGACACAGGGGAAGCAAGGGCTACACCTTC; CDR3 protein: CASSGHRGSKGYTF; clone size: .; V gene: TRBV25-1; D gene: TRBD1; J gene: TRBJ1-2
CDR3 DNA: TGCAGCGTAGCTAGCGGGGGAGCCGCAGATACGCAGTATTTT; CDR3 protein: CSVASGGAADTQYF; clone size: .; V gene: TRBV29-1; D gene: TRBD2; J gene: TRBJ2-3
CDR3 DNA: TGTGCCAGCAGCGAAACGCGGACAGCCGGGAAGATTGGTCAGCCCCAGCATTTT; CDR3 protein: CASSETRTAGKIGQPQHF; clone size: .; V gene: TRBV7-8; D gene: .; J gene: TRBJ1-5
CDR3 DNA: TGTGCCAGCAGTTACGCTAGTCCTGGGACCTATGGCTACACCTTC; CDR3 protein: CASSYASPGTYGYTF; clone size: .; V gene: TRBV6-5; D gene: .; J gene: TRBJ1-2
CDR3 DNA: TGTGCCAGCAGTGAACAGTGGACAGATACGCAGTATTTT; CDR3 protein: CASSEQWTDTQYF; clone size: .; V gene: TRBV6-1; D gene: .; J gene: TRBJ2-3
CDR3 DNA: TGTGCCACCAGCAGAGATCCAGGGGGCGCATCTGGCTACACCTTC; CDR3 protein: CATSRDPGGASGYTF; clone size: few; V gene: TRBV15; D gene: TRBD1; J gene: TRBJ1-2
CDR3 DNA: TGTGCCAGCAGTTTAGGATTCACAGATACGCAGTATTTT; CDR3 protein: CASSLGFTDTQYF; clone size: .; V gene: TRBV9; D gene: .; J gene: TRBJ2-3
CDR3 DNA: TGTGCCAGCAGCCCGGGGTACGGGAACACTGAAGCTTTCTTT; CDR3 protein: CASSPGYGNTEAFF; clone size: .; V gene: TRBV11-3; D gene: .; J gene: TRBJ1-1
CDR3 DNA: TGTGCCAGCGGATCGGGATCCCAAGAGACCCAGTACTTC; CDR3 protein: CASGSGSQETQYF; clone size: .; V gene: TRBV12-3/TRBV12-4; D gene: .; J gene: TRBJ2-5
CDR3 DNA: TGTGCCAGCAGCTCGACCGGACAGCTCTATGGCTACACCTTC; CDR3 protein: CASSSTGQLYGYTF; clone size: .; V gene: TRBV11-2; D gene: .; J gene: TRBJ1-2
CDR3 DNA: TGTGCCAGCAGTTGGGGCAGGAGCTATGGCTACACCTTC; CDR3 protein: CASSWGRSYGYTF; clone size: .; V gene: TRBV12-3/TRBV12-4; D gene: .; J gene: TRBJ1-2
CDR3 DNA: TGCGCCAGCAGCCCGGATGGCAGAACCTACACTGAAGCTTTCTTT; CDR3 protein: CASSPDGRTYTEAFF; clone size: .; V gene: TRBV5-1; D gene: .; J gene: TRBJ1-1
CDR3 DNA: TGTGCCAGCAGCCTAGCAGGGACTAACACCATATATTTT; CDR3 protein: CASSLAGTNTIYF; clone size: few; V gene: TRBV12-3/TRBV12-4; D gene: .; J gene: TRBJ1-3
CDR3 DNA: TGTGCCAGCAGCCCCTCACTAGCATGGGAGACCCAGTACTTC; CDR3 protein: CASSPSLAWETQYF; clone size: once; V gene: TRBV3-1/TRBV3-2; D gene: .; J gene: TRBJ2-5
CDR3 DNA: TGCGCCAGCAGCTTGGCTGGCGGCTCGTCTAACTATGGCTACACCTTC; CDR3 protein: CASSLAGGSSNYGYTF; clone size: once; V gene: TRBV5-1; D gene: .; J gene: TRBJ1-2
CDR3 DNA: TGTGCCAGCAGCCCCCGTTTCGGGGAGGGGACTGAAGCTTTCTTT; CDR3 protein: CASSPRFGEGTEAFF; clone size: .; V gene: TRBV7-2; D gene: .; J gene: TRBJ1-1
CDR3 DNA: TGTGCCTGGAACAGGGGGAACTATGGCTACACCTTC; CDR3 protein: CAWNRGNYGYTF; clone size: .; V gene: TRBV30; D gene: TRBD1; J gene: TRBJ1-2
CDR3 DNA: TGTGCCAGCAGTTCCGCCGGGTTGGGGCCGGGGGGAGCTTTCTTT; CDR3 protein: CASSSAGLGPGGAFF; clone size: .; V gene: TRBV11-2; D gene: .; J gene: TRBJ1-1
CDR3 DNA: TGTGCCAGTAGTATAGGGACTAACACCGGGGAGCTGTTTTTT; CDR3 protein: CASSIGTNTGELFF; clone size: .; V gene: TRBV19; D gene: .; J gene: TRBJ2-2
CDR3 DNA: TGTGCCTGGACAGGGGGCGGCTATGGTGGCTACACCTTC; CDR3 protein: CAWTGGGYGGYTF; clone size: .; V gene: TRBV30; D gene: TRBD1; J gene: TRBJ1-2
CDR3 DNA: TGCGCCAGCAGCCAACCAGGAGGGACAGGCCAAGAGACCCAGTACTTC; CDR3 protein: CASSQPGGTGQETQYF; clone size: .; V gene: TRBV4-1; D gene: TRBD1; J gene: TRBJ2-5
CDR3 DNA: TGTGCCAGCAGCTACCATGCGACAGGGGCCGGGAACACTGAAGCTTTCTTT; CDR3 protein: CASSYHATGAGNTEAFF; clone size: .; V gene: TRBV7-2; D gene: TRBD1; J gene: TRBJ1-1
CDR3 DNA: TGTGCCAGCAGTTATGGGTCAGTTTTACTCTACGAGCAGTACTTC; CDR3 protein: CASSYGSVLLYEQYF; clone size: .; V gene: TRBV6-5; D gene: .; J gene: TRBJ2-7
CDR3 DNA: TGTGCCACCAGTGAGCCGACAGGGGGCGGAGAGACCCAGTACTTC; CDR3 protein: CATSEPTGGGETQYF; clone size: .; V gene: TRBV24-1; D gene: TRBD1; J gene: TRBJ2-5
CDR3 DNA: TGTGCCTGGAACAGGGGACGGAGCCAAGAGACCCAGTACTTC; CDR3 protein: CAWNRGRSQETQYF; clone size: .; V gene: TRBV30; D gene: TRBD1; J gene: TRBJ2-5
CDR3 DNA: TGTGCCAGCCGGGGGCCGGGACTCCAAGAGACCCAGTACTTC; CDR3 protein: CASRGPGLQETQYF; clone size: .; V gene: TRBV6-4; D gene: .; J gene: TRBJ2-5
CDR3 DNA: TGTGCCAGCGCCCGGGACAGGGTGGACAATGAGCAGTTCTTC; CDR3 protein: CASARDRVDNEQFF; clone size: once; V gene: TRBV25-1; D gene: TRBD1; J gene: TRBJ2-1
CDR3 DNA: TGTGCCAGCATCCTTTCCAGGATCGCAGATACGCAGTATTTT; CDR3 protein: CASILSRIADTQYF; clone size: .; V gene: TRBV7-8; D gene: .; J gene: TRBJ2-3
CDR3 DNA: TGCGCCAGCACCTTTCGGATTGGGTGGCTCGATGAAGCTTTCTTT; CDR3 protein: CASTFRIGWLDEAFF; clone size: .; V gene: TRBV4-1; D gene: .; J gene: TRBJ1-1
CDR3 DNA: TGCAGTGCTAGAATGTTGGCTGAAGCTTTCTTT; CDR3 protein: CSARMLAEAFF; clone size: .; V gene: TRBV20-1; D gene: .; J gene: TRBJ1-1
CDR3 DNA: TGCGCCAGCAGCCAAGCAGGGACATATGGCTACACCTTC; CDR3 protein: CASSQAGTYGYTF; clone size: .; V gene: TRBV4-1; D gene: .; J gene: TRBJ1-2
CDR3 DNA: TGCGCCAGCAGCTTGGCCTTCGGGGGGGCCAATGAGCAGTTCTTC; CDR3 protein: CASSLAFGGANEQFF; clone size: once; V gene: TRBV5-1; D gene: TRBD2; J gene: TRBJ2-1
CDR3 DNA: TGCGCCAGCAGTGGGGAAAACTCCTACAATGAGCAGTTCTTC; CDR3 protein: CASSGENSYNEQFF; clone size: .; V gene: TRBV5-1; D gene: .; J gene: TRBJ2-1
CDR3 DNA: TGCAGCGCCTCAAAGGGGCCGATCACTGAAGCTTTCTTT; CDR3 protein: CSASKGPITEAFF; clone size: .; V gene: TRBV29-1; D gene: .; J gene: TRBJ1-1
CDR3 DNA: TGTGCCAGCCGGGACAGGGGCAACACTGAAGCTTTCTTT; CDR3 protein: CASRDRGNTEAFF; clone size: .; V gene: TRBV5-4; D gene: TRBD1; J gene: TRBJ1-1
CDR3 DNA: TGTGCCATCAGTGTGGGGGAGACAGGGAACACTGAAGCTTTCTTT; CDR3 protein: CAISVGETGNTEAFF; clone size: .; V gene: TRBV10-3; D gene: .; J gene: TRBJ1-1
CDR3 DNA: TGCGCCAGCAGCTTGGCCGGTGGGAAAAGCGCTGAAGCTTTCTTT; CDR3 protein: CASSLAGGKSAEAFF; clone size: .; V gene: TRBV5-1; D gene: .; J gene: TRBJ1-1
CDR3 DNA: TGTGCCAGCAGCTTACTGGTTAGCCAAGAGACCCAGTACTTC; CDR3 protein: CASSLLVSQETQYF; clone size: .; V gene: TRBV7-2; D gene: .; J gene: TRBJ2-5
CDR3 DNA: TGTGCCAGCAGCGTACCACAGATGAACACTGAAGCTTTCTTT; CDR3 protein: CASSVPQMNTEAFF; clone size: .; V gene: TRBV7-9; D gene: .; J gene: TRBJ1-1
CDR3 DNA: TGCAGCGTCACGGCAGGTCAAGAGACCCAGTACTTC; CDR3 protein: CSVTAGQETQYF; clone size: .; V gene: TRBV29-1; D gene: .; J gene: TRBJ2-5
CDR3 DNA: TGTGCCAGCACCCGAGGACCGGGACACGGATACGAGCAGTACTTC; CDR3 protein: CASTRGPGHGYEQYF; clone size: few; V gene: TRBV6-5; D gene: .; J gene: TRBJ2-7
CDR3 DNA: TGTGCCAGCAGCCAAGTCCGGGACAATAATTCACCCCTCCACTTT; CDR3 protein: CASSQVRDNNSPLHF; clone size: few; V gene: TRBV3-1/TRBV3-2; D gene: .; J gene: TRBJ1-6
CDR3 DNA: TGTGCCAGCAGTTTGGGATTCTCCTATAATTCACCCCTCCACTTT; CDR3 protein: CASSLGFSYNSPLHF; clone size: .; V gene: TRBV2; D gene: .; J gene: TRBJ1-6